This T cell receptor (beta chain) was recovered during a study of blood T cell repertoires in COVID-19 (dated by TCRdb to the early 2020s). With regard to the full study: The collaborator samples originated in the United States, Italy and Spain and spanned the acute and convalescent phases of COVID-19. The prospective study material was composed of cDNA or gDNA derived from T cells, B-cell-depleted T cells, or PBMCs. Deeply sampled blood TCRbeta repertoires from subjects exposed to, actively infected with, or recovered from COVID-19 were included in the dataset. The repertoires were released in a freely available public database intended as a resource for research on the immune response to SARS-CoV-2. The samples were drawn from two sources: the first 160 participants of the ongoing ImmuneRACE study, and 1,000 to 1,500 subjects contributed by 6 global collaborators. The sample metadata nearly always contained a de-identified subject ID, COVID-19 status, age in years and sex. HLA class I and class II types, where available, came from metadata supplied by the sample provider rather than from assay-based typing.

The investigation overall reported the following: The amount of clinical and demographic metadata varied by source and participant and was provided uncurated.

TCRbeta CDR3 regions were amplified from genomic DNA by means of the immunoSEQ Assay, a bias-controlled multiplex PCR. The paper's processing steps were these. The number of nucleated cells in each sample was estimated by amplification of reference gene primers within the assay. Sequence reads were collapsed and filtered to measure the absolute abundance of every unique TCRbeta CDR3 rearrangement. For each sample, productive Simpson clonality was calculated as the square root of Simpson's diversity index over productive rearrangements. TCRdb took over this immuneACCESS table, retaining in-frame rearrangements with V and J assigned. Such tables are incomplete; in checked studies, under half of the missing clones stem from an unresolved V gene, and the remainder is unexplained. For V, J and clone size, that table is used; D and trimming come from the DNA. The sample table lists 90,000 to 100,000 clones, 87% of them with a count of one. The biggest ten clones account for 15% to 20% of the sample.

At one collaborating source in Seattle, patients were enrolled during active infection and were followed longitudinally through the course of disease. Each collaborating institution followed its own protocols to collect whole blood in K2EDTA tubes. For TCRbeta analysis, collaborator samples were shipped as frozen whole blood, as isolated PBMCs, or as DNA extracted from either sample type. Worth noting for this clone: Which antigen it targets is not known. No quality values exist for individual bases; no much larger clone is one base distant.

Trimming removed 6 bases from V and 0 bases from J, leaving 7 bases between the germline ends. Looking up the germline V gene (reference sequence) yields CDR1 PRHDT and CDR2 FYEKMQ. The CDR3 sequence holds 13 residues, the cysteine and phenylalanine included. Of all the DNA, just the CDR3 is kept, 39 bases in frame from base 1. The sequence is built from TRBV13 and TRBJ2-3, with no D gene named confidently. The sample was peripheral blood. The TCR sequence derives from an older woman with COVID-19, enrolled during active disease. The nucleotide sequence is given as TGTGCCAGCAGGGAGCTTAGCACAGATACGCAGTATTTT. Translated, this is CASRELSTDTQYF.